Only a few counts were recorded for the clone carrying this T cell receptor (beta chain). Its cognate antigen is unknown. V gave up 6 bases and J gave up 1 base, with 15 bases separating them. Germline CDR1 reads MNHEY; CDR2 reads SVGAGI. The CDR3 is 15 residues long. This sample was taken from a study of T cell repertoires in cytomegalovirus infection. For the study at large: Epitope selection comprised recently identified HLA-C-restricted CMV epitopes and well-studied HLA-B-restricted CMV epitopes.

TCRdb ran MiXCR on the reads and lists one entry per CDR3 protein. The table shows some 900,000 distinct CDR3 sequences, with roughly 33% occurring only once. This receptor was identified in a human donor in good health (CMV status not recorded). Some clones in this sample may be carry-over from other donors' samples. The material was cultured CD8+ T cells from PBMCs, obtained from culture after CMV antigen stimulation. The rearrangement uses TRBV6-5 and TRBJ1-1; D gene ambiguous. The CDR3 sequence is CASSQDQYRNTEAFF. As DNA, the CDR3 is TGTGCCAGCAGCCAGGATCAATACAGGAACACTGAAGCTTTCTTT.